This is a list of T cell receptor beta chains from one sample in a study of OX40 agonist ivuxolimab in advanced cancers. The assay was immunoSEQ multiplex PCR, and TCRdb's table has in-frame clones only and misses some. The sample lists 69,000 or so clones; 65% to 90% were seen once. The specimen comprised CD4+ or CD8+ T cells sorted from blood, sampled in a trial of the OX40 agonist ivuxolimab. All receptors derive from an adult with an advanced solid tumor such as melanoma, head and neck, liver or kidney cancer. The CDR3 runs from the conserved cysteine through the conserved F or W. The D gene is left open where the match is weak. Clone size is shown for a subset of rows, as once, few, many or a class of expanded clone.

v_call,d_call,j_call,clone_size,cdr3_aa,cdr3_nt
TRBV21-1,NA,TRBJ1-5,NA,CASSKSGGFSLNQPQHF,TGTGCCAGCAGCAAATCAGGTGGGTTTAGCTTGAATCAGCCCCAGCATTTT
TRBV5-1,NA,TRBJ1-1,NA,CASSWQGLDTEAFF,TGCGCCAGCAGTTGGCAGGGGCTGGACACTGAAGCTTTCTTT
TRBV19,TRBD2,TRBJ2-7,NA,CASSPRLLAARREQYF,TGTGCCAGTAGTCCCCGGTTGCTAGCGGCAAGGAGAGAGCAGTACTTC
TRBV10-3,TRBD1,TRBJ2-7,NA,CAISESNRGSSEQYF,TGTGCCATCAGTGAGTCCAACAGGGGATCGAGCGAGCAGTACTTC
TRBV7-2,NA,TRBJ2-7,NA,CASSPRFGYEQYF,TGTGCCAGCAGCCCGCGGTTTGGCTACGAGCAGTACTTC
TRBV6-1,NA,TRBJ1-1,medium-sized,CASSDSFRVPEAFF,TGTGCCAGCAGTGACTCCTTTAGAGTTCCTGAAGCTTTCTTT
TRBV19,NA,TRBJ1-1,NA,CASSQPGDSRKAFF,TGTGCCAGTAGTCAGCCCGGGGATTCTCGGAAAGCTTTCTTT
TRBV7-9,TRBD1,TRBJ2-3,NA,CASSLGDRAPDTQYF,TGTGCCAGCAGCTTAGGGGACAGGGCCCCAGATACGCAGTATTTT
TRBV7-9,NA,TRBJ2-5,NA,CASSLGEETQYF,TGTGCCAGCAGCTTGGGAGAAGAGACCCAGTACTTC
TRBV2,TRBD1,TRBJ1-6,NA,CASTERQGNSPLHF,TGTGCCAGCACCGAACGACAGGGGAATTCACCCCTCCACTTT
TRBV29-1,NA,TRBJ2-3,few,CSVVPLLDTDTQYF,TGCAGCGTTGTTCCGTTACTGGACACAGATACGCAGTATTTT
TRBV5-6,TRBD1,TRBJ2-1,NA,CASSFGQGAYNEQFF,TGTGCCAGCAGCTTCGGACAGGGGGCCTACAATGAGCAGTTCTTC
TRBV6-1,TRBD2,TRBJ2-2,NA,CASSERHWRGSNTGELFF,TGTGCCAGCAGTGAAAGGCACTGGCGGGGGTCGAACACCGGGGAGCTGTTTTTT
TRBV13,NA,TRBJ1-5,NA,CASSPAPGNQPQHF,TGTGCCAGCAGCCCGGCACCGGGGAATCAGCCCCAGCATTTT
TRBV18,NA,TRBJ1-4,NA,CASSIGPPREKLFF,TGTGCCAGCTCCATCGGCCCTCCTAGAGAAAAACTGTTTTTT
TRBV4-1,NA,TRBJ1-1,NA,CASSRTGISEAFF,TGCGCCAGCAGCCGAACAGGTATTTCTGAAGCTTTCTTT
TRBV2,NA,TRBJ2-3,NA,CASSWTASTDTQYF,TGTGCCAGCAGCTGGACAGCTAGCACAGATACGCAGTATTTT
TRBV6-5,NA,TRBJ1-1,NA,CASTRGGQMGTEAFF,TGTGCCAGCACCAGGGGTGGGCAGATGGGCACTGAAGCTTTCTTT
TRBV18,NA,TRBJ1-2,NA,CASSPVTGSQYGYTF,TGTGCCAGCTCACCAGTTACCGGGTCCCAATATGGCTACACCTTC
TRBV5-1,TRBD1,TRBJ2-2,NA,CASSLEQGANTGELFF,TGCGCCAGCAGCTTGGAACAGGGGGCTAACACCGGGGAGCTGTTTTTT
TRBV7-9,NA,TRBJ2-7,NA,CASSSMTAYEQYF,TGTGCCAGCAGCTCTATGACAGCGTACGAGCAGTACTTC
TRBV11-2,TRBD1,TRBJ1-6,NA,CASSLARDRASPLHF,TGTGCCAGCAGTCTTGCCCGGGACAGGGCTTCACCCCTCCACTTT
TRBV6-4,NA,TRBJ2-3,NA,CASSVQNTDTQYF,TGTGCCAGCAGTGTTCAGAACACAGATACGCAGTATTTT
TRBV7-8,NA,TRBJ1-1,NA,CASSLKRQMMNTEAFF,TGTGCCAGCAGCTTAAAGCGACAGATGATGAACACTGAAGCTTTCTTT
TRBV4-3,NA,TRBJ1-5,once,CASSHTVGVSNQPQHF,TGCGCCAGTAGCCATACGGTGGGGGTTAGCAATCAGCCCCAGCATTTT